This T cell receptor beta chain is drawn from a study of somatic mutations in cytotoxic T cells in rheumatoid arthritis. V lost 3 bases to trimming and J lost 3 bases, with 13 bases between them. Germline CDR1 and CDR2: SGDLS and YYNGEE. CDR3 size: 14 residues. Assay used: immunoSEQ multiplex PCR; TCRdb lists only in-frame clones, some missing. The repertoire has some 30,000 clones, around 86% of them found once; the top ten carry about a tenth. The sample taken for sequencing was CD8+ T cells sorted from blood. This clonotype was obtained from an adult with rheumatoid arthritis. V gene TRBV9 combines with J gene TRBJ2-7; D might be TRBD2 (6 bases). CDR3 DNA: TGTGCCAGCAGCGGGGGGGTGGGGGACTACGAGCAGTACTTC. Translated, it gives CASSGGVGDYEQYF.